Described below is a single TCR beta chain sequence and its context. The specificity of this receptor is unknown. No much larger clonotype is one base removed from it; base qualities were not supplied. This record comes from a study of T-cell memory formation after mild COVID-19 (dated by TCRdb to about 2021). Study-wide context: TCR sequence clusters from the two donors were found to be largely donor specific. T-cell clones expanding and contracting after mild COVID-19 in two donors were tracked by longitudinal TCRalpha and TCRbeta repertoire sequencing. The cohort comprised two young, previously healthy adult volunteers, one female and one male.

Ficoll-Paque density gradient centrifugation was the method used to isolate PBMCs. From a lookup of the germline V gene (reference sequence), CDR1 and CDR2 are GTSNPN and SVGIG. The junction shows trimming of 4 bases on V and 3 bases on J, and the gene matches do not reach 10 bases of it. CDR3 length: 16 amino acids, cysteine to phenylalanine. CDR3 DNA is the only sequence kept; it has 48 bases, read in frame from the first base. What the study reported, not specific to this receptor: The detection of some responding clones in pre-infection memory suggests that pre-existing cross-reactive memory T cells joined the SARS-CoV-2 response. Contracting CD4+ clones were located mainly in the CM and EM memory subsets, whereas CD8+ clones were found to be enriched in EMRA. The study covered only a couple of mild cases, and larger cohorts including severe cases with pre-infection samples were considered necessary. Clones contracting from day 15 to 85 had balanced CD4/CD8 phenotypes, while a second wave expanding from day 15 to 37 was biased towards CD4+. SARS-CoV-2 specificity was not confirmed for the second-wave clones peaking on day 37.

This sample was sequenced with an Illumina NovaSeq 6000. TCRalpha and TCRbeta cDNA libraries were built by 5'RACE with constant-segment primers, adding sample barcodes and unique molecular identifiers. RNA was extracted from every sample with Trizol reagent. Libraries were amplified in two PCR steps, with a second sample barcode and Illumina TruSeq adapters added in the second step. The libraries were sequenced on an Illumina NovaSeq using 2 x 150 bp paired-end reads. The paper's data handling went like this. Demultiplexing of reads and collapsing into UMI-guided consensus sequences were performed with migec v1.2.7. With mixcr v2.1.11, UMI consensuses were aligned to TRA and TRB V and J templates and assembled into clonotypes. A clonotype was counted as expanded or contracted only if both edgeR and NoisET called the change significant, with noise models trained on biological replicates. For edgeR calls, the cutoffs were a false discovery rate-adjusted p below 0.01 and a log2 fold-change threshold of 1. As an exploratory analysis of dynamics, max-normalized trajectories of the 1000 most abundant clonotypes were examined with PCA combined with hierarchical clustering. Each responding clone was given a CD4 or CD8 phenotype based on the CD4+ and CD8+ repertoires, which had been sequenced separately. TCRdb's own reprocessing of the public reads used fastp at Q25 and MiXCR and kept productive beta chains. Each entry is one CDR3 protein sequence, shown with its most common DNA and genes. The V and J calls shown here were made by TCRdb, not taken from the authors' results. The sample table holds about 310,000 distinct CDR3 sequences, of which around a sixth were seen once. Together, the top ten hold more than 20% of the sample.

The sample comprised PBMCs or a T cell subset sorted from them (not recorded which). The rearrangement combines TRBV30 with TRBJ2-2, and TRBD1 matches 8 of the central bases. This clonotype was obtained from a young man who had mild COVID-19 (a few samples of this study predate the infection). The sample titles of this study are shuffled in the database, so cell type and time point are left out; the donor was told from shared clones. CDR3 region: CAWILTWGQDTGELFF. The sequence in DNA is TGTGCCTGGATATTGACATGGGGACAGGACACCGGGGAGCTGTTTTTT.